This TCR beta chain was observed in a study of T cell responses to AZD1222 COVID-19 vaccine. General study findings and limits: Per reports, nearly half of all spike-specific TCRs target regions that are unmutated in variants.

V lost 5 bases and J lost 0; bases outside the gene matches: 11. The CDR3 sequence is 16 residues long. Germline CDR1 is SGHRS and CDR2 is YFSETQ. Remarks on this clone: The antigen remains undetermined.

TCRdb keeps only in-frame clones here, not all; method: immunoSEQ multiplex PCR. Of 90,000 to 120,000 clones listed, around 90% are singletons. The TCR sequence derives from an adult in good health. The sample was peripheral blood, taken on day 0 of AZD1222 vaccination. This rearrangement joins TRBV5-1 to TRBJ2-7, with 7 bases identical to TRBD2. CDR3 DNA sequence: TGCGCCAGCAGTTTTTTAGCGGGCCCGAGCTCCTACGAGCAGTACTTC. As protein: CASSFLAGPSSYEQYF.